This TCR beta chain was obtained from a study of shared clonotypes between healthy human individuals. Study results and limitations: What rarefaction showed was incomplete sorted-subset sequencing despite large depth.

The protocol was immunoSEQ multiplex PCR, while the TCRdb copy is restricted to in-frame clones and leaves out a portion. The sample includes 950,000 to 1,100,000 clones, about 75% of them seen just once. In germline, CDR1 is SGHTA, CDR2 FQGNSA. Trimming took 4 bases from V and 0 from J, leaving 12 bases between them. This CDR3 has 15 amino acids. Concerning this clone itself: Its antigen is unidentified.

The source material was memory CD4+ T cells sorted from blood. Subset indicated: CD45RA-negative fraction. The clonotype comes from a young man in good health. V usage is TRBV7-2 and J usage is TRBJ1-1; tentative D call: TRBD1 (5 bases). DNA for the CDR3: TGTGCCAGCAGCTCCCGACAGCAAATGAACACTGAAGCTTTCTTT. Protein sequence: CASSSRQQMNTEAFF.